This T cell receptor beta chain was recovered during a study of T cells in Graves' hyperthyroidism and ophthalmopathy. CDR3 length: 15 residues. CDR1 is SGHVS and CDR2 is FQNEAQ in the germline V gene. V shed 5 bases, J shed 5 bases, and the junction held 8 bases outside the gene matches. Study-level results: In the analysis, a 13 V-J model separated ophthalmopathy from stable hyperthyroidism.

Amplification of TCR beta CDR3 regions used RNA as the template. A first-round RT-PCR of the TCR CDR3 used the HTBI primer set. A single record per CDR3 protein comes from TCRdb applying MiXCR to the multiplex PCR reads. The sample has some 800,000 distinct CDR3 sequences, roughly 40% seen once. Patients aged 18 to 65 had newly diagnosed hyperthyroidism of under 2 months' duration. Patients were excluded because of uncontrolled infection, other autoimmune disease, pregnancy or lactation. This clonotype occurred a few times. Its antigen is not known. The TCR originated in a man between 18 and 35 years old with Graves' hyperthyroidism. J is TRBJ2-5 and V is TRBV7-8, with TRBD2 matching over 10 bases. Sample: blood. CDR3 amino acids: CASSQGLADGETQYF. The DNA for the CDR3 is TGTGCCAGCAGCCAAGGACTAGCGGATGGGGAGACCCAGTACTTC.